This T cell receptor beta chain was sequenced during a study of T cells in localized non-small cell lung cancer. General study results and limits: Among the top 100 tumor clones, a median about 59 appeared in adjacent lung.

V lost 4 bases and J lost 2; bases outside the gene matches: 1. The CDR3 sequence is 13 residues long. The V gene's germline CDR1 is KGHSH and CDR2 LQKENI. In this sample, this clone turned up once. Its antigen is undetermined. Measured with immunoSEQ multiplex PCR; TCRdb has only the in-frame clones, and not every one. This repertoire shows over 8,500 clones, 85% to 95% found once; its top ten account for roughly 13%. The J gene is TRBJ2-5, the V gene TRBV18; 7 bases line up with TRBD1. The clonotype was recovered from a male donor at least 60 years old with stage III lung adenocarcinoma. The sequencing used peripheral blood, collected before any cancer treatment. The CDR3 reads CASSQGQQETQYF. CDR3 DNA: TGTGCCAGCTCACAGGGACAGCAAGAGACCCAGTACTTC.